These T cell receptor beta chains were read from a single sample in a study of blood T cell repertoires in COVID-19. The protocol was immunoSEQ multiplex PCR, while the TCRdb copy is restricted to in-frame clones and leaves out a portion. Among more than 25,000 clones listed, just under 95% were seen once. What was sequenced was peripheral blood. The receptors stem from a human donor with active COVID-19. The donor label of this sample is uncertain. Each CDR3 is given with its conserved first and last residue. A D gene is named only where the DNA matches it firmly. Size tells how often a clone was seen (once, few, many) or the class of an expanded clone, and some rows leave it out.

d_call j_call clone_size v_call cdr3_aa cdr3_nt
- TRBJ1-2 - TRBV29-1 CSVISGQYGYTF TGCAGCGTCATCTCCGGACAGTATGGCTACACCTTC
TRBD1 TRBJ1-1 - TRBV6-5 CASSYGQGRGNTEAFF TGTGCCAGCAGTTACGGACAGGGGAGGGGGAACACTGAAGCTTTCTTT
- TRBJ1-2 - TRBV29-1 CSAREGSYGYTF TGCAGCGCCCGAGAGGGTAGTTATGGCTACACCTTC
TRBD1 TRBJ2-2 - TRBV19 CASSARDRGTGELFF TGTGCCAGTAGTGCCCGGGACAGGGGCACCGGGGAGCTGTTTTTT
TRBD1 TRBJ2-5 - TRBV2 CASSDDRAKTQYF TGTGCCAGCAGTGATGACAGGGCTAAGACCCAGTACTTC
TRBD2 TRBJ2-3 - TRBV3-1/TRBV3-2 CASSLGTSGIRGDTQYF TGTGCCAGCAGCCTCGGGACTAGCGGGATACGGGGAGATACGCAGTATTTT
- TRBJ2-7 large TRBV6-5 CASSYEPEDEQYF TGTGCCAGCAGTTACGAGCCAGAGGACGAGCAGTACTTC
TRBD1 TRBJ1-1 - TRBV11-3 CASSRGQGTFF TGTGCCAGCAGTCGCGGACAGGGTACTTTCTTT
TRBD1 TRBJ2-7 once TRBV9 CASSVGGQTIYEQYF TGTGCCAGCAGCGTAGGGGGACAGACTATCTACGAGCAGTACTTC
TRBD1 TRBJ1-1 - TRBV5-4 CASRTSRDRINTEAFF TGTGCCAGCAGGACCTCCCGGGACAGGATCAACACTGAAGCTTTCTTT
- TRBJ2-7 - TRBV5-6 CASSLGGANEQYF TGTGCCAGCAGCTTGGGCGGGGCCAACGAGCAGTACTTC
TRBD2 TRBJ2-5 - TRBV11-3 CASSPGLAGGPETQYF TGTGCCAGCAGCCCCGGACTAGCGGGAGGGCCGGAGACCCAGTACTTC
TRBD1 TRBJ2-7 - TRBV19 CASSIAGTASYEQYF TGTGCCAGTAGTATAGCCGGGACAGCTTCCTACGAGCAGTACTTC
TRBD2 TRBJ2-5 - TRBV9 CASSAGGSQETQYF TGTGCCAGTTCGGCGGGCGGGAGCCAAGAGACCCAGTACTTC
- TRBJ1-5 - TRBV5-1 CASSRTVNQPQHF TGCGCCAGCAGCCGGACTGTAAATCAGCCCCAGCATTTT
TRBD2 TRBJ2-3 - TRBV10-1 CASSEKGQGSRAGGPPDTQYF TGCGCCAGCAGTGAAAAGGGACAAGGAAGCCGGGCGGGAGGGCCGCCAGATACGCAGTATTTT
TRBD1 TRBJ2-5 - TRBV7-2 CASSWTGTPQETQYF TGTGCCAGCAGCTGGACAGGGACCCCTCAAGAGACCCAGTACTTC
- TRBJ1-1 - TRBV6-1 CASSEAAGLTEAFF TGTGCCAGCAGTGAAGCGGCGGGCCTTACCGAAGCTTTCTTT
TRBD1 TRBJ1-5 - TRBV19 CASSNDRGGNQPQHF TGTGCCAGTAGTAATGACAGGGGAGGCAATCAGCCCCAGCATTTT
TRBD1 TRBJ2-7 - TRBV7-2 CASSLRGDRRGWEQYF TGTGCCAGCAGCTTACGTGGGGACAGGCGAGGGTGGGAGCAGTACTTC
- TRBJ2-5 - TRBV28 CASSFLAFGETQYF TGTGCCAGCAGCTTCCTAGCTTTCGGGGAGACCCAGTACTTC
TRBD1 TRBJ2-7 - TRBV10-3 CAINRGTGDPYEQYF TGTGCCATCAACCGCGGGACAGGGGACCCATACGAGCAGTACTTC
- TRBJ2-6 - TRBV12-3/TRBV12-4 CASSLGGANVLTF TGTGCCAGCAGTTTGGGCGGGGCCAACGTCCTGACTTTC
TRBD1 TRBJ2-5 - TRBV29-1 CSVIGQGSAETQYF TGCAGCGTTATAGGACAGGGCTCAGCAGAGACCCAGTACTTC
- TRBJ2-3 - TRBV9 CASSPRTGGDTQYF TGTGCCAGCAGCCCGAGGACCGGGGGAGATACGCAGTATTTT
TRBD2 TRBJ2-3 - TRBV3-1/TRBV3-2 CASSQGGGVTDTQYF TGTGCCAGCAGCCAAGGGGGAGGGGTAACAGATACGCAGTATTTT
- TRBJ2-5 - TRBV9 CASSGSSQETQYF TGTGCCAGCAGCGGGAGCAGCCAAGAGACCCAGTACTTC
- TRBJ2-7 - TRBV6-5 CASSPLQGSHEQYF TGTGCCAGCAGTCCCCTACAGGGAAGTCACGAGCAGTACTTC
TRBD1 TRBJ1-6 - TRBV30 CAWTRGDRVENSPLHF TGTGCCTGGACCAGGGGGGACAGGGTAGAAAATTCACCCCTCCACTTT
- TRBJ2-6 - TRBV27 CASRSQGAGANVLTF TGTGCCAGCAGGAGCCAGGGCGCTGGGGCCAACGTCCTGACTTTC
TRBD2 TRBJ2-6 - TRBV7-8 CASSSGLFSGANVLTF TGTGCCAGCAGTTCGGGACTATTCTCTGGGGCCAACGTCCTGACTTTC
- TRBJ2-7 - TRBV19 CASSRQPSSYEQYF TGTGCCAGTAGCCGACAGCCTTCCTCCTACGAGCAGTACTTC
TRBD1 TRBJ2-5 - TRBV6-6 CASRTGDETQYF TGTGCCAGCAGAACAGGGGACGAGACCCAGTACTTC
- TRBJ2-1 - TRBV11-3 CASSLRVGEKGEQFF TGTGCCAGCAGCTTGCGGGTCGGGGAGAAAGGGGAGCAGTTCTTC
- TRBJ2-7 - TRBV6-5 CASNLRDTGSYEQYF TGTGCCAGCAACCTCCGGGACACCGGCTCCTACGAGCAGTACTTC
TRBD1 TRBJ2-7 once TRBV29-1 CSTRQGDYEQYF TGCAGCACTCGACAGGGGGACTACGAGCAGTACTTC
- TRBJ1-1 - TRBV5-6 CASSLATPTAEAFF TGTGCCAGCAGCTTGGCCACCCCGACAGCTGAAGCTTTCTTT
- TRBJ2-7 - TRBV6-5 CASSYSRDEQYF TGTGCCAGCAGTTACTCGAGGGACGAGCAGTACTTC
- TRBJ2-1 - TRBV7-8 CASSRGRGTYNEQFF TGTGCCAGCAGCCGAGGACGGGGGACCTACAATGAGCAGTTCTTC
TRBD2 TRBJ2-3 - TRBV3-1/TRBV3-2 CASSSVSGLDTQYF TGTGCCAGCAGCTCGGTTAGCGGGCTTGATACGCAGTATTTT
- TRBJ2-7 - TRBV27 CASSLGGLTNEQYF TGTGCCAGCAGTTTGGGCGGACTTACCAACGAGCAGTACTTC
TRBD1 TRBJ2-3 once TRBV7-2 CASSLGSTGGLGDTQYF TGTGCCAGCAGCTTAGGGTCGACAGGGGGTTTAGGAGATACGCAGTATTTT
- TRBJ2-1 - TRBV24-1 CATSDTFGVHNEQFF TGTGCCACCAGTGACACATTCGGGGTCCACAATGAGCAGTTCTTC
TRBD2 TRBJ2-3 once TRBV18 CASSRDYQSTDTQYF TGTGCCAGCTCACGGGACTATCAAAGCACAGATACGCAGTATTTT
TRBD2 TRBJ2-5 - TRBV3-1/TRBV3-2 CASSRGSGTQETQYF TGTGCCAGCAGCCGGGGAAGCGGGACTCAAGAGACCCAGTACTTC
TRBD2 TRBJ2-1 - TRBV7-2 CASSEPGGSRNEQFF TGTGCCAGCAGCGAACCGGGCGGGAGTCGCAATGAGCAGTTCTTC
- TRBJ1-1 - TRBV10-1 CASSERGRGNTEAFF TGCGCCAGCAGTGAGAGAGGCAGGGGAAACACTGAAGCTTTCTTT
TRBD2 TRBJ2-7 - TRBV5-1 CASSFPGGTEQYF TGCGCCAGCAGCTTCCCGGGGGGGACCGAGCAGTACTTC
- TRBJ2-1 - TRBV7-6 CASSLNPQGAGDEQFF TGTGCCAGCAGCTTAAACCCGCAGGGGGCGGGGGATGAGCAGTTCTTC
TRBD2 TRBJ2-1 - TRBV6-4 CASSTSGSSYNEQFF TGTGCCAGCAGTACTAGCGGCAGCTCCTACAATGAGCAGTTCTTC
- TRBJ1-1 - TRBV7-6 CASSLRPGEGGTEAFF TGTGCCAGCAGCCTCAGACCTGGGGAGGGCGGCACTGAAGCTTTCTTT